These T cell receptor beta chains were read from a single sample in a study of human T cells and chemical hapten exposure. TCRdb processed the RACE reads anew with MiXCR; each CDR3 protein has one entry. The sample lists approximately 79,000 distinct CDR3 sequences; around 10% were seen once. The specimen was whole blood, collected in connection with sensitization to the hapten diphenylcyclopropenone (DPC). The receptors were gathered from a woman between 50 and 59 years old with alopecia areata. Some clones in this sample may be carry-over from other donors' samples. Each CDR3 is given with its conserved first and last residue. The order of the fields is D gene, V gene, J gene, clone size, CDR3 protein, CDR3 DNA. The D gene is left open where the match is weak. Rows give clone size only sometimes, using once, few, many, or a class for an expanded clone.

d_gene: .
v_gene: TRBV5-4
j_gene: TRBJ2-7
abundance: few
CDR3aa: CASSKGQNSYEQYF
CDR3nt: TGTGCCAGCAGTAAAGGACAGAACTCCTACGAGCAGTACTTC

d_gene: .
v_gene: TRBV28
j_gene: TRBJ2-3
abundance: .
CDR3aa: CASSFAGTGGDTQYF
CDR3nt: TGTGCCAGCAGTTTCGCGGGAACTGGAGGAGATACGCAGTATTTT

d_gene: TRBD1
v_gene: TRBV11-2
j_gene: TRBJ1-6
abundance: many
CDR3aa: CASSLWDSSLSPLHF
CDR3nt: TGTGCCAGCAGCTTATGGGACAGCTCCCTTTCACCCCTCCACTTT

d_gene: .
v_gene: TRBV11-2
j_gene: TRBJ2-1
abundance: .
CDR3aa: CASTYNNEQFF
CDR3nt: TGTGCCAGCACCTATAACAATGAGCAGTTCTTC

d_gene: .
v_gene: TRBV9
j_gene: TRBJ1-6
abundance: many
CDR3aa: CASSVGSGDSPLHF
CDR3nt: TGTGCCAGCAGCGTAGGTTCAGGGGACTCACCCCTCCACTTT

d_gene: .
v_gene: TRBV11-2
j_gene: TRBJ2-3
abundance: few
CDR3aa: CASSSPGPGTDTQYF
CDR3nt: TGTGCCAGCAGTTCCCCGGGACCGGGCACAGATACGCAGTATTTT

d_gene: .
v_gene: TRBV20-1
j_gene: TRBJ2-3
abundance: many
CDR3aa: CSAQVGRAGSDTQYF
CDR3nt: TGCAGTGCTCAGGTCGGTCGGGCAGGGTCAGATACGCAGTATTTT

d_gene: .
v_gene: TRBV10-3
j_gene: TRBJ2-3
abundance: .
CDR3aa: CAISEPSMDTQYF
CDR3nt: TGTGCCATCAGTGAGCCTAGCATGGATACGCAGTATTTT

d_gene: .
v_gene: TRBV28
j_gene: TRBJ1-5
abundance: .
CDR3aa: CASMWGASNQPQHF
CDR3nt: TGTGCCAGCATGTGGGGGGCTAGCAATCAGCCCCAGCATTTT

d_gene: TRBD2
v_gene: TRBV19
j_gene: TRBJ2-2
abundance: many
CDR3aa: CASSITSGGSTGELFF
CDR3nt: TGTGCCAGTAGTATTACTAGCGGAGGGAGCACCGGGGAGCTGTTTTTT

d_gene: TRBD1
v_gene: TRBV30
j_gene: TRBJ2-5
abundance: .
CDR3aa: CAWSGTGGVLETQYF
CDR3nt: TGTGCCTGGAGTGGGACAGGGGGCGTCTTGGAGACCCAGTACTTC

d_gene: .
v_gene: TRBV29-1
j_gene: TRBJ2-1
abundance: many
CDR3aa: CSVDRGGIGNEQFF
CDR3nt: TGCAGCGTTGATAGAGGGGGGATTGGCAATGAGCAGTTCTTC

d_gene: TRBD2
v_gene: TRBV11-2
j_gene: TRBJ2-5
abundance: many
CDR3aa: CASSSRGSDAETQYF
CDR3nt: TGTGCCAGCAGCTCACGCGGGAGTGACGCAGAGACCCAGTACTTC

d_gene: .
v_gene: TRBV10-1
j_gene: TRBJ2-6
abundance: .
CDR3aa: CASSVGPGANVLTF
CDR3nt: TGCGCCAGCAGTGTAGGGCCTGGGGCCAACGTCCTGACTTTC

d_gene: .
v_gene: TRBV7-3
j_gene: TRBJ2-5
abundance: .
CDR3aa: CASSPNRLPGETQYF
CDR3nt: TGTGCCAGCAGCCCAAACCGACTCCCGGGGGAGACCCAGTACTTC

d_gene: .
v_gene: TRBV9
j_gene: TRBJ2-2
abundance: .
CDR3aa: CASSATGMGTGELFF
CDR3nt: TGTGCCAGCAGCGCTACAGGGATGGGCACCGGGGAGCTGTTTTTT

d_gene: .
v_gene: TRBV6-1
j_gene: TRBJ2-2
abundance: .
CDR3aa: CASSEPIRELFF
CDR3nt: TGTGCCAGCAGTGAACCGATCCGGGAGCTGTTTTTT

d_gene: .
v_gene: TRBV29-1
j_gene: TRBJ2-5
abundance: .
CDR3aa: CSVDSPGEETQYF
CDR3nt: TGCAGCGTTGATAGCCCAGGCGAAGAGACCCAGTACTTC

d_gene: .
v_gene: TRBV7-8
j_gene: TRBJ2-1
abundance: many
CDR3aa: CASSTQFHEQFF
CDR3nt: TGTGCCAGCAGCACCCAGTTCCATGAGCAGTTCTTC

d_gene: .
v_gene: TRBV5-1
j_gene: TRBJ2-7
abundance: many
CDR3aa: CASSPEGTAYEQYF
CDR3nt: TGCGCCAGCAGCCCGGAGGGGACAGCCTACGAGCAGTACTTC

d_gene: .
v_gene: TRBV5-4
j_gene: TRBJ1-1
abundance: .
CDR3aa: CASSLEPPPNTEAFF
CDR3nt: TGTGCCAGCAGCTTGGAACCCCCCCCTAACACTGAAGCTTTCTTT

d_gene: .
v_gene: TRBV18
j_gene: TRBJ1-5
abundance: .
CDR3aa: CASSQGQNNQPQHF
CDR3nt: TGTGCCAGCTCACAGGGGCAGAACAATCAGCCCCAGCATTTT

d_gene: .
v_gene: TRBV20-1
j_gene: TRBJ2-7
abundance: .
CDR3aa: CSAPPGLDSYEQYF
CDR3nt: TGCAGTGCTCCACCGGGACTTGACTCCTACGAGCAGTACTTC

d_gene: TRBD1
v_gene: TRBV19
j_gene: TRBJ2-5
abundance: .
CDR3aa: CASSNRDRGLETQYF
CDR3nt: TGTGCCAGTAGTAACCGGGACAGGGGGCTGGAGACCCAGTACTTC